This T cell receptor beta chain comes out of a study of regulatory T cells in long-lasting Graves disease. As for time point: persistent/refractory GD, antithyroid drugs over 5 years with positive TRAb. Following extraction of RNA from PBMCs, that RNA was used to make the TCR library. Through Arm-PCR of CDR3 regions and iRepertoire HTBI primers, TCR beta libraries were built. Via MiXCR, TCRdb re-called the multiplex PCR reads, giving one row per CDR3 protein. The data show approximately 400,000 distinct CDR3 sequences, 20% seen once. The sequence was collected from a female donor with Graves disease. The source material was peripheral blood mononuclear cells (PBMCs), sampled when the disease was refractory, from a patient treated with antithyroid drugs.

Written as DNA, the CDR3 is TGCGCCAGCAGCACAGGTCACACAGATACGCAGTATTTT. This translates into CASSTGHTDTQYF. The V and J genes are TRBV5-1 and TRBJ2-3, with a weak D call TRBD1 (5 bases). The CDR3 is made up of 13 amino acids. The germline V gene encodes CDR1 SGHRS and CDR2 YFSETQ. Deletions cut 4 bases from V and 2 bases from J, with 8 bases between.